Listed below are T cell receptor beta chains from one sample, sequenced in a study of shared clonotypes between healthy human individuals. Sequencing was performed with immunoSEQ multiplex PCR; in TCRdb, only in-frame clones are kept and a portion is missing. This sample has approximately 2,200,000 clones, with approximately 94% found just once. The sample taken for sequencing was naive CD8+ T cells from PBMCs. These receptors were obtained from a man aged 18-30 years in good health. Some clones in this sample may be carry-over from other donors' samples. Both conserved end residues are part of each CDR3. The D gene is left open where the match is weak. Only some rows state a clone size, as once, few, many or a class for expanded clones.

CDR3nt,CDR3aa,abundance,d_gene,j_gene,v_gene
TGTGCCAGTAGTTGGTCAGGGCTAGGCTACACCTTC,CASSWSGLGYTF,.,.,TRBJ1-2,TRBV19
TGTGCCAGCAGCTTAGGTCTCCGGGCCGGGCACACTGAAGCTTTCTTT,CASSLGLRAGHTEAFF,.,.,TRBJ1-1,TRBV11-2
TGTGCCAGCAGGGGACTAGCGGGAGCCGGCACAGATACGCAGTATTTT,CASRGLAGAGTDTQYF,.,TRBD2,TRBJ2-3,TRBV2
TGTGCCAGCAGTGGGACCGAACCCTACGAGCAGTACTTC,CASSGTEPYEQYF,.,.,TRBJ2-7,TRBV6-6
TGTGCCAGCAGCTTAGACGGTACCTACGAGCAGTACTTC,CASSLDGTYEQYF,.,.,TRBJ2-7,TRBV7-9
TGCGCCAGCAGTGAGGCTTCAGGGAGGGCAACTAATGAAAAACTGTTTTTT,CASSEASGRATNEKLFF,.,.,TRBJ1-4,TRBV10-2
TGCAGTGTCGGGGAAGGCTACGAGCAGTACTTC,CSVGEGYEQYF,.,.,TRBJ2-7,TRBV20-1
TGTGCCAGCAGTTCCTTGACAGGGCCCCGCTCTGGGGCCAACGTCCTGACTTTC,CASSSLTGPRSGANVLTF,once,TRBD1,TRBJ2-6,TRBV27
TGTGCCTGGAGTGTACTAGCGGGAGGGACCTATAACTACGAGCAGTACTTC,CAWSVLAGGTYNYEQYF,.,TRBD2,TRBJ2-7,TRBV30
TGTGCCAGCACCCTTAGCGGATCCGACAATGAGCAGTTCTTC,CASTLSGSDNEQFF,.,.,TRBJ2-1,TRBV28
TGTGCCAGCAGCCCGACCGGGCAGCCTCCCTACGAGCAGTACTTC,CASSPTGQPPYEQYF,.,.,TRBJ2-7,TRBV28
TGTGCCAGCGCCTCGGGACGGATCTACGAGCAGTACTTC,CASASGRIYEQYF,.,.,TRBJ2-7,TRBV2
TGTGCCAGCAGCTTGGGCATTGGGGCCAATGAGCAGTTCTTC,CASSLGIGANEQFF,.,.,TRBJ2-1,TRBV7-9
TGTGCCAGCAGTGAGATTGGGGATGGTCCCTATGGCTACACCTTC,CASSEIGDGPYGYTF,.,.,TRBJ1-2,TRBV2
TGTGCCAGCAGTTTATATCAGGGCACAGATACGCAGTATTTT,CASSLYQGTDTQYF,.,.,TRBJ2-3,TRBV27
TGCAGCGTTGTGGGCGGGAGCTCGTTCTACGAGCAGTACTTC,CSVVGGSSFYEQYF,.,TRBD2,TRBJ2-7,TRBV29-1
TGTGCCAGCAGTTTCGACAGGGGGGCCAATGAGCAGTTCTTC,CASSFDRGANEQFF,.,TRBD1,TRBJ2-1,TRBV27
TGTGCCAGCCGAACGTTGGGTATAGCGGGAGATAGCTACGAGCAGTACTTC,CASRTLGIAGDSYEQYF,.,TRBD2,TRBJ2-7,TRBV18
TGTGCCAGCAGCTTAGCCCGGACAGGGGACGGACGGCAAGAGACCCAGTACTTC,CASSLARTGDGRQETQYF,.,TRBD1,TRBJ2-5,TRBV11-2
TGCGCCAGCAGCCCGGGACTAGCGGGGCGGGAGCAGTTCTTC,CASSPGLAGREQFF,.,TRBD2,TRBJ2-1,TRBV4-1
TGTGCCAGCAGCTTATTCCCGTCCGGAGAGGTCAAAAACATTCAGTACTTC,CASSLFPSGEVKNIQYF,once,.,TRBJ2-4,TRBV7-8
TGTGCCAGTACCAACCCCGGACTAGTTTCCTACAATGAGCAGTTCTTC,CASTNPGLVSYNEQFF,.,TRBD2,TRBJ2-1,TRBV19
TGTGCCAGCAGTAACACCGGGACAGGGCGTGAAAAACTGTTTTTT,CASSNTGTGREKLFF,.,TRBD1,TRBJ1-4,TRBV27
TGCGCCAGCAGCCCCCAACAGGGGGCGTTTTACGAGCAGTACTTC,CASSPQQGAFYEQYF,.,TRBD1,TRBJ2-7,TRBV4-1